This passage covers 11 T cell receptor beta chains from one sample sequenced in a study of blood T cell repertoires in COVID-19. TCRdb's table, derived via immunoSEQ multiplex PCR, lists solely in-frame clones and lacks some. Among roughly 100,000 clones listed, roughly 80% were seen once. The sample consisted of peripheral blood. These receptors all stem from a woman older than 75 with active or convalescent COVID-19.

The V gene is TRBV5-1, the J gene TRBJ1-1, with TRBD1 identical over 7 bases. With 0 bases clipped from V and 4 bases from J, the junction kept 9 bases outside the gene matches. CDR3 length equals 16 residues. Germline CDR1 and CDR2: SGHRS and YFSETQ. CDR3 protein: CASSLELQGFATEAFF. The CDR3 nucleotides are TGCGCCAGCAGCTTGGAGCTACAGGGGTTCGCCACTGAAGCTTTCTTT.

This clone was counted once. The chain employs TRBV18 and TRBJ2-7, with 7 bases identical to TRBD2. The CDR3 totals 15 residues. In germline, CDR1 is KGHSH, CDR2 LQKENI. V was pared by 0 bases and J by 3 bases, with 5 bases of the junction left unmatched. CDR3 nucleotide sequence: TGTGCCAGCTCACCACCCAATCCTAGCGGCTACGAGCAGTACTTC. Translated: CASSPPNPSGYEQYF.

This clone has just a few counts. CDR3 DNA: TGTGCCAGCAGTGAAGGGACAGGGTCTAACTATGGCTACACCTTC. Residues: CASSEGTGSNYGYTF. The chain recombines TRBV6-4 with TRBJ1-2, with TRBD1 matching 9 bases. In germline, CDR1 is MRHNA, CDR2 SNTAGT. The trim removed 3 bases at V and 0 bases at J, leaving 2 bases unmatched. This CDR3 spans 15 amino acids.

The chain joins TRBV25-1 to TRBJ1-1, with D uncertain. This CDR3 is built from 15 residues. In germline, CDR1 is MGHDK, CDR2 SYGVNS. Trimming shortened V by 6 bases and J by 1 base, and 15 bases separated the two germline ends. This CDR3 is CASRPLGLGNTEAFF. Here the CDR3 DNA reads TGTGCCAGCAGACCGTTGGGTCTAGGGAACACTGAAGCTTTCTTT.

The chain combines TRBV7-2 with TRBJ1-1; D call uncertain. The CDR3 sequence is 15 residues long. Germline CDR1 and CDR2: SGHTA and FQGNSA. V was pared by 5 bases and J by 6 bases, with 19 bases between. CDR3 coding DNA: TGTGCCAGCAGCATTTCTTACGGGGTCGGCGCTGAAGCTTTCTTT. Residues: CASSISYGVGAEAFF.

The chain is built from TRBV4-1 and TRBJ2-3; TRBD2 agrees at 14 bases. The CDR3 is 21 residues long. V lost 0 bases, J lost 3 bases, and 14 bases stayed unmatched. CDR1 and CDR2 from the germline V gene are MGHRA and YSYEKL. The DNA for the CDR3 is TGCGCCAGCAGCCAAGAACGAACCGGGACTAGCGGGAGTAGGAGGACAGATACGCAGTATTTT. This sequence encodes CASSQERTGTSGSRRTDTQYF.

The chain combines TRBV4-1 with TRBJ1-1, with 8 bases lining up with TRBD1. The CDR3 totals 15 residues. Germline V gives CDR1 MGHRA, CDR2 YSYEKL. Germline trimming cut 2 bases from V and 6 bases from J; bases unmatched to any gene: 8. CDR3 nucleotides: TGCGCCAGCAGCCAAACTCAGGACAGGGTGGCTGAAGCTTTCTTT. It yields the protein CASSQTQDRVAEAFF.

This clone came up once. This sequence joins TRBV6-5 and TRBJ1-2; 9 positions match TRBD1. Germline-derived CDR1 and CDR2 are MNHEY and SVGAGI. CDR3 size: 15 residues. J lost 4 bases, V lost 6 bases, and 9 bases had no gene match. The CDR3 protein is CASRSGQGFFYGYTF. The CDR3 nucleotides read TGTGCCAGCAGATCAGGACAGGGGTTTTTCTATGGCTACACCTTC.

The chain uses TRBV29-1 and TRBJ1-3; D call uncertain. Between the trimmed V and J ends, which lost 4 bases and 6 bases, there was a span of 10 bases. The germline V gene encodes CDR1 SQVTM and CDR2 ANQGSEA. The CDR3 has 12 amino acids. CDR3 sequence reads: CSVGRRENTIYF. The CDR3 nucleotides are TGCAGCGTTGGGAGGCGGGAAAACACCATATATTTT.

The rearrangement links TRBV5-8 to TRBJ2-1, with D maybe TRBD1 (6 bases). CDR1 and CDR2 (germline): SGHTS, YDEGEE. The CDR3 extends over 16 amino acids. Trimming stripped 4 bases from V and 0 bases from J, with 14 bases between. The CDR3 DNA reads TGTGCCAGCAGCCAAGGACAGCCCTTCTCCTACAATGAGCAGTTCTTC. Its translation is CASSQGQPFSYNEQFF.

J is TRBJ2-2 and V is TRBV15; possibly TRBD2 for D (7 bases). Germline V gene lookup returns CDR1 LNHNV and CDR2 YYDKDF (reference sequence). This CDR3 is built from 16 residues. Trimming left V 5 bases short and J 4 bases short, with 17 bases between. CDR3 amino acids: CATSPRGGAVTGELFF. In DNA form, the CDR3 reads TGTGCCACCAGCCCTAGGGGGGGGGCGGTCACCGGGGAGCTGTTTTTT.